This note documents a single T cell receptor beta chain sequence. Its matching antigen is unknown. The data derive from a study of CD8 T cells in ankylosing spondylitis. Study-level results: Significantly higher representation of disease-linked clones was reported for matched ankylosing spondylitis synovial fluid. Disease-linked clones, CD8+, were relatively rare in peripheral blood. Blood from ankylosing spondylitis patients appeared to carry a characteristic eight-variant TCR beta motif.

Construction of TCR beta libraries was performed using quantitative 5'-RACE with molecular barcodes. TCRdb reprocessed the 5' RACE reads via MiXCR and lists one record per CDR3 protein. This table has some 270,000 distinct CDR3 sequences, roughly a third appearing once. The CDR3 extends over 15 amino acids. CDR1 and CDR2 (germline): MNHNS, SASEGT. V lost 11 bases and J lost 5, with 24 bases in between. This clonotype was sampled from a male donor with ankylosing spondylitis or in good health (not recorded which). The specimen was blood, either unsorted or a sorted T cell fraction (not recorded which). V and J are TRBV6-1 and TRBJ2-5; D is possibly TRBD2 (7 bases). CDR3 in amino acids: CASWVCGGPEETQYF. The CDR3 bases are TGTGCCTCCTGGGTTTGCGGGGGCCCAGAGGAGACCCAGTACTTC.